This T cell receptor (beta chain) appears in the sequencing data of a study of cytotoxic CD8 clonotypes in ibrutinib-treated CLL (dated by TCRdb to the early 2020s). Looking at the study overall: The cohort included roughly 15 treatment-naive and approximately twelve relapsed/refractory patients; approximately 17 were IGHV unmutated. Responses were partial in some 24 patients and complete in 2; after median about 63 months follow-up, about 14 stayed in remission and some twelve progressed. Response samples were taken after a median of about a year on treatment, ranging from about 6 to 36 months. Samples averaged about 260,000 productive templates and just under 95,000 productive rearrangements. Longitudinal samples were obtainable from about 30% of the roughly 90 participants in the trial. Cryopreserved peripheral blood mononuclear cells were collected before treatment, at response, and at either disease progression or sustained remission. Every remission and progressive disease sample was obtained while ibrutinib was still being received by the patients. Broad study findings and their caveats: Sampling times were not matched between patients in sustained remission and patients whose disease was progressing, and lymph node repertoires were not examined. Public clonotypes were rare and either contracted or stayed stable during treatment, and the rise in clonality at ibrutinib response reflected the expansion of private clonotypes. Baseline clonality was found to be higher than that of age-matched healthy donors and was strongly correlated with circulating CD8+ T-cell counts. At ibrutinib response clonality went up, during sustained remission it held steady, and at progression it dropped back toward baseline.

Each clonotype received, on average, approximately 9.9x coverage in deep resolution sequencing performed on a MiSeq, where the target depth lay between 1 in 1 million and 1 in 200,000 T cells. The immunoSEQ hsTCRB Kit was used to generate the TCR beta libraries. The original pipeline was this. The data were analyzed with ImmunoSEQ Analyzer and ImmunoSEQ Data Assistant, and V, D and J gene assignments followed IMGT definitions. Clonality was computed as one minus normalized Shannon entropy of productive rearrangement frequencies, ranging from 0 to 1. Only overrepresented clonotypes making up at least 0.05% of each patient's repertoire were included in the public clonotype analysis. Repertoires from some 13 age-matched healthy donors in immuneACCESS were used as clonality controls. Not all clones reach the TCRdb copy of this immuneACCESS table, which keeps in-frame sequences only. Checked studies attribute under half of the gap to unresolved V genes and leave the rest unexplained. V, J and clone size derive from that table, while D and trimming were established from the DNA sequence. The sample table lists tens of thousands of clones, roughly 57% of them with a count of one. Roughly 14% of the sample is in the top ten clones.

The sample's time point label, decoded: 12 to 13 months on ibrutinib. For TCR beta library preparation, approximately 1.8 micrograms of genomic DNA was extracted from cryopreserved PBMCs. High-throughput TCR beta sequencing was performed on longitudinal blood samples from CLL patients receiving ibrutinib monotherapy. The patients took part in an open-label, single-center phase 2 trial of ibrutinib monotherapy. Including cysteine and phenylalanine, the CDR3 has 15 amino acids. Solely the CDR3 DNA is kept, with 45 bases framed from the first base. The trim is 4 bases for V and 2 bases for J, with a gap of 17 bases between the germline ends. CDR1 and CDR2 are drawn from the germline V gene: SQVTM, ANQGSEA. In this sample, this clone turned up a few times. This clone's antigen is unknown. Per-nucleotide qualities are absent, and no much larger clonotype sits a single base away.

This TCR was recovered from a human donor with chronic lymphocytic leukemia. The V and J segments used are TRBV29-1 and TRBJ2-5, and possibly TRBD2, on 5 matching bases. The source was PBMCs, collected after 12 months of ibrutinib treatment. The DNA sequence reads TGCAGCGTTGGGCCCCCCCGCGCGGGTCAAGAGACCCAGTACTTC. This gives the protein CSVGPPRAGQETQYF.